Following are 18 T cell receptor beta chains from one sample sequenced in a study of blood T cell repertoires in COVID-19. Sequenced by immunoSEQ multiplex PCR; TCRdb stores in-frame clones only, minus some. The sample holds 37,000 or so clones, 89% seen once. What was sequenced was peripheral blood. The receptors were gathered from a human donor in a cohort sampled during active COVID-19.

The V call is TRBV29-1, the J call TRBJ2-3; 10 nucleotides agree with TRBD1. V lost 6 bases, J lost 4 bases, and 7 bases stayed unmatched. The CDR3 runs 14 residues. Looked up from germline, CDR1 is SQVTM and CDR2 is ANQGSEA. The CDR3 DNA sequence: TGCAGCGTGGGGGACAGGGGTGTTTCAGATACGCAGTATTTT. Its protein product is CSVGDRGVSDTQYF.

The chain employs TRBV5-5 and TRBJ1-1; D remains unclear. The germline V and J ends were trimmed by 0 bases and 7 bases, with 13 bases remaining between them. Germline loops: CDR1 SGHKS, CDR2 YYEKEE (reference sequence). The CDR3 contains 14 residues. The CDR3: CASSLETTRHEAFF. The CDR3 coding sequence is TGTGCCAGCAGCTTGGAGACAACCCGTCATGAAGCTTTCTTT.

V is TRBV5-6 and J is TRBJ2-7; 14 bases line up with TRBD2. In germline, CDR1 is SGHDT, CDR2 YYEEEE. V lost 4 bases, J lost 5 bases, and 5 bases stayed unmatched. The CDR3 spans 15 residues. DNA for the CDR3: TGTGCCAGCAGCCGGGGGACTAGCGGGAGCCACGAGCAGTACTTC. This codes for CASSRGTSGSHEQYF.

The chain recombines TRBV20-1 with TRBJ2-2; 7 bases are shared with TRBD2. Germline CDR1 reads DFQATT; CDR2 reads SNEGSKA (reference sequence). The CDR3 sequence is 14 residues long. With V trimmed by 3 bases and J by 7 bases, 8 bases remained unmatched. CDR3 amino acids: CSASGGEGIGELFF. For the CDR3, the DNA is TGCAGTGCTAGTGGAGGGGAGGGGATCGGGGAGCTGTTTTTT.

V usage is TRBV18 and J usage is TRBJ2-7; the D gene is possibly TRBD1 (6 bases). The CDR3 runs 16 residues. Per germline, CDR1 KGHSH and CDR2 LQKENI. Trimming removed 0 bases at V and 2 bases at J, with 14 bases between. CDR3 sequence reads: CASSPPGATRAYEQYF. The CDR3, as DNA: TGTGCCAGCTCACCACCGGGGGCCACCAGAGCCTACGAGCAGTACTTC. The full variable domain, with the rest looked up from reference TRBV18 and TRBJ2-7, is NAGVMQNPRHLVRRRGQEARLRCSPMKGHSHVYWYRQLPEEGLKFMVYLQKENIIDESGMPKERFSAEFPKEGPSILRIQQVVRGDSAAYFCASSPPGATRAYEQYFGPGTRLTVT.

The chain has TRBV29-1 and TRBJ2-3; the match to TRBD2 covers 11 bases. V lost 1 base, J lost 0 bases, and 6 bases stayed unmatched. The CDR3 covers 17 residues. Germline CDR1 SQVTM, CDR2 ANQGSEA. This CDR3 is CSVEALAGGPSTDTQYF. The DNA of the CDR3 is TGCAGCGTTGAAGCGTTAGCGGGGGGGCCTAGCACAGATACGCAGTATTTT.

The chain employs TRBV30 and TRBJ1-4, with TRBD1 as a possible D gene (5 bases). V shed 2 bases and J shed 7 bases, with 14 bases lying between them. The germline gives CDR1 GTSNPN, CDR2 SVGIG (reference sequence). This CDR3 is built from 14 residues. DNA for the CDR3: TGTGCCTGGAGTTCAAGGGGCGGTGGTGAAAAACTGTTTTTT. It codes for CAWSSRGGGEKLFF.

The V and J genes are TRBV2 and TRBJ1-4, with a tentative D call TRBD1 (5 bases). This CDR3 contains 15 residues. The V gene's germline CDR1 is SNHLY and CDR2 FYNNEI. Trimming left V 5 bases short and J 3 bases short, with 13 bases between. The CDR3 sequence: CASSNQGKANEKLFF. The CDR3 coding sequence is TGTGCCAGCAGTAACCAGGGAAAAGCTAATGAAAAACTGTTTTTT. The full variable domain, with the rest looked up from reference TRBV2 and TRBJ1-4, is EPEVTQTPSHQVTQMGQEVILRCVPISNHLYFYWYRQILGQKVEFLVSFYNNEISEKSEIFDDQFSVERPDGSNFTLKIRSTKLEDSAMYFCASSNQGKANEKLFFGSGTQLSVL.

The rearrangement uses TRBV5-1 and TRBJ1-5, with D unclear. The germline CDR1 and CDR2 sequences are SGHRS and YFSETQ. CDR3 size: 17 residues. The V end lost 0 bases, the J end lost 4 bases, and 17 bases lay between the germline ends. In DNA form, the CDR3 reads TGCGCCAGCAGCTTGGCCTTGCATCAGAACCCAAATCAGCCCCAGCATTTT. Translated: CASSLALHQNPNQPQHF.

The chain recombines TRBV5-1 with TRBJ2-7; no firm D call. This CDR3 spans 12 amino acids. Trimming left V 0 bases short and J 6 bases short, with 7 bases between. The germline V gene has CDR1 SGHRS and CDR2 YFSETQ. The CDR3 nucleotides are TGCGCCAGCAGCTTGGGCGGATCCGAGCAGTACTTC. Encoded protein: CASSLGGSEQYF.

The chain combines TRBV27 with TRBJ2-2, with a tentative D call TRBD1 (5 bases). The germline CDR1 and CDR2 sequences are MNHEY and SMNVEV (reference sequence). The CDR3 totals 15 residues. V lost 3 bases to trimming and J lost 1 base, with 9 bases between them. The CDR3 sequence is CASSFWQGNTGELFF. CDR3 bases: TGTGCCAGCAGTTTCTGGCAGGGGAACACCGGGGAGCTGTTTTTT.

Concerning this clone: Mismatch with germline at one junction end may stem from a read error. The DNA for the CDR3 is TGTGCCACCAGCGGAGACCTCGTCAATCAGCCCCAGCATTTT. Translating gives CATSGDLVNQPQHF. V and J are TRBV15 and TRBJ1-5; D is ambiguous. Germline V gives CDR1 LNHNV, CDR2 YYDKDF (reference sequence). The CDR3 is 14 residues long.

The CDR3 DNA is TGTGCCAGCAGTGAAATACTGAACGAGCAGTACTTC. Its protein product is CASSEILNEQYF. The chain uses TRBV6-1 and TRBJ2-7; D unclear. V lost 2 bases and J 5 bases, leaving 7 bases between the germline ends. Germline V gene sequence: CDR1 MNHNS, CDR2 SASEGT. The CDR3 has 12 amino acids.

This sequence joins TRBV4-2 and TRBJ1-1; D ambiguous. The CDR3 contains 12 residues. Trimming cost V 0 bases and J 4 bases, with 3 bases left between them. Germline V gene data show CDR1 as LGHNA and CDR2 as YNFKEQ. CDR3: CASSQDGTEAFF. The CDR3, as DNA: TGTGCCAGCAGCCAAGACGGCACTGAAGCTTTCTTT.

The chain joins TRBV6-5 to TRBJ2-2; the match to TRBD1 covers 8 bases. The V gene's germline CDR1 is MNHEY and CDR2 SVGAGI. The V gene end was trimmed by 5 bases and the J gene end by 5 bases; junction bases not matched to a gene: 7. The CDR3 has 15 amino acids. The CDR3 DNA reads as TGTGCCAGCAGTACGACAGGGGTTTGGACCGGGGAGCTGTTTTTT. Translation: CASSTTGVWTGELFF.

The chain combines TRBV5-5 with TRBJ1-6, with a tentative D call TRBD1 (5 bases). V was pared by 2 bases and J by 7 bases, with 13 bases between. The length of the CDR3 is 15 residues. Germline V lookup: CDR1 SGHKS, CDR2 YYEKEE (reference sequence). CDR3 loop: CASSLHPGRNSPLHF. Here the CDR3 DNA reads TGTGCCAGCAGCTTACATCCAGGGCGGAATTCACCCCTCCACTTT.

This sequence joins TRBV6-1 and TRBJ1-5, with D maybe TRBD1 (5 bases). In germline, CDR1 is MNHNS, CDR2 SASEGT. With 2 bases removed from V and 3 bases from J, the gap between germline ends came to 8 bases. The CDR3 is 14 residues long. The CDR3 spells CASSESGINQPQHF. The CDR3, as DNA: TGTGCCAGCAGTGAATCAGGGATCAATCAGCCCCAGCATTTT.

V and J are TRBV28 and TRBJ1-1; 8 bases are a match to TRBD1. The CDR3 contains 13 residues. After removal of 6 bases from V and 4 bases from J, the junction contained 4 bases not matched to a gene. Germline V gives CDR1 MDHEN, CDR2 SYDVKM. The CDR3: CASSQGAGTEAFF. DNA for the CDR3: TGTGCCAGCAGCCAGGGGGCGGGCACTGAAGCTTTCTTT.